The 2 T cell receptor beta chains below were found in one sample sequenced in a study of T cells after posttransplantation cyclophosphamide (dated by TCRdb to 2016 to 2017). The treatment or condition label of this sample denotes: high-dose cyclophosphamide on days +3 and +4 as single-agent GVHD prophylaxis. PTCy patients received busulfan and fludarabine conditioning, a related or unrelated marrow graft, and cyclophosphamide on days +3 and +4. Library preparation employed the immunoSEQ multiplex PCR assay. TCRdb mirrors the immuneACCESS table, restricted to in-frame sequences. Some clones are absent from its copies; in checked studies, under half trace to an unresolved V gene, and the reason for the others is unknown. Here the sample has tens of thousands of clones; roughly 88% occur a single time. The top ten constitute roughly 2.5% of the sample. The source material was PBMCs, sampled roughly 59 days after allogeneic stem cell transplant with posttransplant cyclophosphamide. These receptors all stem from a male patient aged 55 to 70 who received an allogeneic stem cell transplant from a related donor and was CMV-positive. Following transplantation, part of the T cell population may be supplied by the graft donor rather than the patient.

The J gene is TRBJ2-3, the V gene TRBV18; D is ambiguous. V was clipped by 3 bases and J by 0 bases, with 10 bases between them. Germline values: CDR1 KGHSH, CDR2 LQKENI. This CDR3 comprises 15 residues. This CDR3 reads CASSPDHQSTDTQYF. CDR3 DNA: TGTGCCAGCTCACCCGATCACCAGAGCACAGATACGCAGTATTTT. The variable domain in full, with the rest retrieved from reference TRBV18 and TRBJ2-3, is NAGVMQNPRHLVRRRGQEARLRCSPMKGHSHVYWYRQLPEEGLKFMVYLQKENIIDESGMPKERFSAEFPKEGPSILRIQQVVRGDSAAYFCASSPDHQSTDTQYFGPGTRLTVL.

Only one count was recorded for this clone. This chain joins TRBV4-1 and TRBJ2-7, with TRBD2 as a possible D gene (7 bases). The length of the CDR3 is 13 residues. V lost 2 bases and J 6 bases, leaving 11 bases between the germline ends. The germline V gene has CDR1 MGHRA and CDR2 YSYEKL. CDR3 sequence (DNA): TGCGCCAGCAGCCAAAGGGGGGGAGTCGAGCAGTACTTC. Its translation: CASSQRGGVEQYF.